What follows are 31 T cell receptor beta chains derived from one specimen sequenced in a study of blood T cell repertoires in COVID-19. Using immunoSEQ multiplex PCR, the repertoire was profiled, and TCRdb retains in-frame clones only, with some absent. The repertoire holds roughly 200,000 clones, with 70% to 90% as singletons. The sequenced material came from peripheral blood. The receptor set was obtained from a person between 65 and 79 years old with COVID-19, enrolled during active disease.

This clone was found a few times. The chain is built from TRBV15 and TRBJ2-2; TRBD2 is a possible D gene (5 bases). The CDR3 runs 15 residues. Germline CDR1 and CDR2: LNHNV and YYDKDF (reference sequence). The V end lost 5 bases, the J end lost 1 base, and 11 bases lay between the germline ends. CDR3 amino acids: CATSLPDWNTGELFF. CDR3 bases: TGTGCCACCAGCCTGCCGGACTGGAACACCGGGGAGCTGTTTTTT.

J is TRBJ2-7 and V is TRBV19, with D possibly being TRBD2 (5 bases). V lost 5 bases to trimming and J lost 4 bases, with 6 bases between them. Germline values: CDR1 LNHDA, CDR2 SQIVND (reference sequence). This CDR3 spans 11 amino acids. CDR3 loop: CASSGLYEQYF. The CDR3 DNA reads as TGTGCCAGTAGTGGACTTTACGAGCAGTACTTC.

The CDR3 DNA follows: TGTGCCAGCACCCGGACAGTTGAGAACACTGAAGCTTTCTTT. Translated, it gives CASTRTVENTEAFF. The chain has TRBV28 and TRBJ1-1; a weak D match, TRBD1 (6 bases). CDR3 length: 14 amino acids. Germline V gives CDR1 MDHEN, CDR2 SYDVKM. With 7 bases removed from V and 1 base from J, the gap between germline ends came to 13 bases.

In this sample, this clone turned up a few times. V gene TRBV6-2 or TRBV6-3 combines with J gene TRBJ1-2; 7 positions match TRBD1. Per germline, CDR1 MNHEY and CDR2 SVGEGT. Trimming cost V 5 bases and J 6 bases; bases outside gene matches: 9. This CDR3 is 14 amino acids long. The CDR3 DNA follows: TGTGCCAGCAGTCGCGGACAGGATTTGCATGGCTACACCTTC. This gives the protein CASSRGQDLHGYTF.

The chain has TRBV4-3 and TRBJ2-2; maybe TRBD2 (5 bases). Trimming left V 0 bases short and J 4 bases short, with 9 bases between. The CDR3 covers 15 residues. Germline V gene sequence: CDR1 LGHNA, CDR2 YSLEER. The CDR3, as DNA: TGCGCCAGCAGCCAAGACACGGGATTCACCGGGGAGCTGTTTTTT. Translated, it gives CASSQDTGFTGELFF.

This clone was seen only a few times. The V call is TRBV7-9, the J call TRBJ2-3; TRBD2 aligns across 7 bases. V shed 3 bases, J shed 1 base, and the junction held 13 bases outside the gene matches. This CDR3 is 18 amino acids long. CDR1 is SEHNR and CDR2 is FQNEAQ in the germline V gene (reference sequence). The DNA of the CDR3 is TGTGCCAGCAGCTTTCTTGCGGGGGATTCCTATGGCACAGATACGCAGTATTTT. Its translation: CASSFLAGDSYGTDTQYF. The variable domain in full, with the rest retrieved from reference TRBV7-9 and TRBJ2-3, is DTGVSQNPRHKITKRGQNVTFRCDPISEHNRLYWYRQTLGQGPEFLTYFQNEAQLEKSRLLSDRFSAERPKGSFSTLEIQRTEQGDSAMYLCASSFLAGDSYGTDTQYFGPGTRLTVL.

The chain recombines TRBV21-1 with TRBJ2-2; the D call TRBD2 from the table was never checked on the DNA. TRBV21-1 is labeled a pseudogene. There are 14 residues in the CDR3. The CDR3 sequence is CASSKDGGGGELFF. DNA for the CDR3: TGTGCCAGCAGCAAAGATGGGGGAGGAGGGGAGCTGTTTTTT.

V and J are TRBV18 and TRBJ1-6; TRBD1 matches at 7 bases. The length of the CDR3 is 16 residues. The ends lost 3 bases at V and 7 bases at J; junction bases unmatched: 9. Per germline, CDR1 KGHSH and CDR2 LQKENI. CDR3 in DNA: TGTGCCAGCTCACCCATGACAGGGATTGGGAATTCACCCCTCCACTTT. Translating gives CASSPMTGIGNSPLHF.

This clone has more than one count but fewer than ten. The V and J genes are TRBV28 and TRBJ1-2; tentative D call: TRBD1 (5 bases). CDR1 is MDHEN, CDR2 SYDVKM, per germline. The germline V and J ends were trimmed by 7 bases and 3 bases, with 27 bases remaining between them. The CDR3 extends over 18 amino acids. CDR3 residues: CASTEAGVGSTIHYGYTF. In nucleotides, the CDR3 is TGTGCCAGCACGGAAGCGGGGGTCGGCTCAACGATCCACTATGGCTACACCTTC.

The chain joins TRBV11-3 to TRBJ2-1; 9 nucleotides align to TRBD2. From germline, CDR1 is SGHNT and CDR2 YENEEA. CDR3 length: 17 residues. Germline trimming cut 1 base from V and 8 bases from J; bases unmatched to any gene: 12. CDR3: CASSLGGWSSGKDEQFF. CDR3 sequence (DNA): TGTGCCAGCAGCTTAGGAGGATGGTCTAGCGGGAAAGATGAGCAGTTCTTC.

This chain uses TRBV6-5 with TRBJ2-6; tentatively, D is TRBD1 (5 bases). This CDR3 spans 16 amino acids. Germline CDR1 is MNHEY and CDR2 is SVGAGI. Trimming cost V 1 base and J 1 base, with 8 bases left between them. The CDR3 DNA reads as TGTGCCAGCAGTTACTTTCAGGGTTCTGGGGCCAACGTCCTGACTTTC. Protein sequence: CASSYFQGSGANVLTF.

The chain couples TRBV7-9 to TRBJ2-1; weak D call: TRBD2 (6 bases). V lost 5 bases and J lost 2, with 10 bases in between. This CDR3 spans 14 amino acids. From germline, CDR1 is SEHNR and CDR2 FQNEAQ (reference sequence). The CDR3 loop is CASSADYPYNEQFF. CDR3 nucleotides: TGTGCCAGCAGCGCGGACTACCCCTACAATGAGCAGTTCTTC.

J is TRBJ2-5 and V is TRBV7-2; perhaps TRBD2 as D (6 bases). This CDR3 has 16 residues. V shed 3 bases and J shed 1 base, with 15 bases lying between them. Per the germline V gene, CDR1 is SGHTA and CDR2 is FQGNSA. The CDR3 region has the DNA TGTGCCAGCAGCTTGGCTGGTGGGGGGACCCAAGAGACCCAGTACTTC. Its translation: CASSLAGGGTQETQYF.

The rearrangement links TRBV30 to TRBJ1-2; TRBD1 might be the D (6 bases). Germline V CDR1 and CDR2: GTSNPN, SVGIG (reference sequence). CDR3 size: 13 residues. Trimming cost V 1 base and J 7 bases, with 13 bases left between them. The CDR3 is CAWSGGGGAGYTF. The CDR3 DNA reads as TGTGCCTGGAGTGGGGGAGGGGGAGCTGGCTACACCTTC.

CDR3 sequence (DNA): TGTGCCTGGAACTTGGGGCAGGGAAATTCACCCCTCCACTTT. It translates to CAWNLGQGNSPLHF. The rearrangement joins TRBV30 to TRBJ1-6, with D maybe TRBD1 (5 bases). The CDR3 is 14 amino acids. Trimming left V 4 bases short and J 7 bases short, with 14 bases between. The germline V gene has CDR1 GTSNPN and CDR2 SVGIG (reference sequence).

Only one count was recorded for this clone. The chain uses TRBV5-1 and TRBJ2-1, with TRBD2 matching 8 bases. Germline V lookup: CDR1 SGHRS, CDR2 YFSETQ. The V segment lost 0 bases and the J segment 15 bases; nucleotides outside the gene matches: 14. This CDR3 comprises 15 residues. This CDR3 reads CASSLERGGPVKLFF. The CDR3 DNA is TGCGCCAGCAGCTTGGAGCGCGGGGGGCCCGTGAAGTTGTTCTTC.

The J gene is TRBJ1-1, the V gene TRBV7-9; 8 positions match TRBD1. Germline CDR1 reads SEHNR; CDR2 reads FQNEAQ (reference sequence). The trim removed 5 bases at V and 1 base at J, leaving 3 bases unmatched. This CDR3 contains 14 residues. The CDR3 loop is CASSPDRENTEAFF. DNA for the CDR3: TGTGCCAGCAGCCCGGACAGGGAGAACACTGAAGCTTTCTTT.

The chain employs TRBV5-1 and TRBJ1-1; D unresolved. The CDR3 has 15 residues. CDR1 and CDR2 (germline): SGHRS, YFSETQ. Deletions cut 4 bases from V and 4 bases from J, with 17 bases between. In DNA form, the CDR3 reads TGCGCCAGCAGCGACGCCCGAACGGGAAGCACTGAAGCTTTCTTT. This sequence encodes CASSDARTGSTEAFF.

This chain joins TRBV7-3 and TRBJ2-1, with TRBD2 as a possible D gene (6 bases). Per germline, CDR1 SGHTA and CDR2 FQGTGA. The CDR3 is 15 amino acids. V dropped 1 base and J dropped 8 bases, with 15 bases sitting between them. The CDR3 reads CASSLSPAGIDEQFF. The DNA for the CDR3 is TGTGCCAGCAGCTTAAGCCCGGCGGGGATCGATGAGCAGTTCTTC. The full variable domain, with the rest looked up from reference TRBV7-3 and TRBJ2-1, is GAGVSQTPSNKVTEKGKYVELRCDPISGHTALYWYRQSLGQGPEFLIYFQGTGAADDSGLPNDRFFAVRPEGSVSTLKIQRTERGDSAVYLCASSLSPAGIDEQFFGPGTRLTVL.

The V gene is TRBV11-2, the J gene TRBJ2-1; the match to TRBD2 covers 9 bases. The V segment lost 1 base and the J segment 9 bases; nucleotides outside the gene matches: 4. The CDR3 runs 14 residues. The germline V gene encodes CDR1 SGHAT and CDR2 FQNNGV. CDR3 protein: CASSLGGLASEQFF. The CDR3 region has the DNA TGTGCCAGCAGCTTAGGTGGACTAGCGAGTGAGCAGTTCTTC.

The rearrangement uses TRBV5-6 and TRBJ2-2, with TRBD2 matching over 7 bases. This CDR3 has 15 amino acids. V trimming: 2 bases; J trimming: 6 bases; junction bases outside the gene matches: 7. Germline V gene data show CDR1 as SGHDT and CDR2 as YYEEEE. DNA of the CDR3: TGTGCCAGCAGCTTCGGCGGGAGCTTCTCCGGGGAGCTGTTTTTT. This gives the protein CASSFGGSFSGELFF. The full variable domain, completed using reference TRBV5-6 and TRBJ2-2, is DAGVTQSPTHLIKTRGQQVTLRCSPKSGHDTVSWYQQALGQGPQFIFQYYEEEERQRGNFPDRFSGHQFPNYSSELNVNALLLGDSALYLCASSFGGSFSGELFFGEGSRLTVL.

This clone was picked up one time. The chain couples TRBV6-5 to TRBJ2-6; 8 bases map to TRBD2. Trimming took 4 bases from V and 0 from J; bases not matched to a gene: 2. The germline V gene encodes CDR1 MNHEY and CDR2 SVGAGI. The CDR3 contains 16 residues. The CDR3 spells CASSWTSTSGANVLTF. The CDR3 nucleotides are TGTGCCAGCAGTTGGACTAGCACCTCTGGGGCCAACGTCCTGACTTTC.

This clone was observed a few times. The genes are TRBV7-7 and TRBJ2-2, with D maybe TRBD2 (6 bases). This CDR3 is 14 amino acids long. CDR1 is SSHAT, CDR2 FNYEAQ, per germline (reference sequence). Trimming shortened V by 5 bases and J by 10 bases, and 17 bases separated the two germline ends. CDR3 protein: CASSPPGLYEELFF. In DNA, the CDR3 is TGTGCCAGCAGCCCACCGGGACTCTACGAGGAGCTGTTTTTT.

The chain has TRBV19 and TRBJ1-1, with 7 bases matching TRBD1. The CDR3 has 16 residues. The ends lost 4 bases at V and 0 bases at J; junction bases unmatched: 8. Per germline, CDR1 LNHDA and CDR2 SQIVND (reference sequence). The CDR3 DNA reads TGTGCCAGTAGTAACCCCACCGGGACAGTGAACACTGAAGCTTTCTTT. It codes for CASSNPTGTVNTEAFF.

The rearrangement links TRBV28 to TRBJ1-1, with TRBD1 as a possible D gene (6 bases). CDR1 is MDHEN, CDR2 SYDVKM, per germline. Trimming pared 3 bases from V and 10 bases from J, leaving 9 bases between. The CDR3 has 11 amino acids. The CDR3 DNA reads TGTGCCAGCAGTTTTACCAGGGGAGCTTTCTTT. Translated, it gives CASSFTRGAFF.

Only one count was recorded for this clone. The V call is TRBV19, the J call TRBJ2-3; 9 positions match TRBD1. This CDR3 region has 15 residues. The germline gives CDR1 LNHDA, CDR2 SQIVND (reference sequence). V shed 5 bases, J shed 4 bases, and the junction held 7 bases outside the gene matches. The CDR3 DNA reads TGTGCCAGTAGTGACCGGGACAGGGCCTCAGATACGCAGTATTTT. Translation gives CASSDRDRASDTQYF.

The V call is TRBV2, the J call TRBJ2-5, with a weak D call TRBD1 (5 bases). The CDR3 is 14 residues long. V lost 1 base and J lost 5, with 11 bases in between. Looked up from germline, CDR1 is SNHLY and CDR2 is FYNNEI. In DNA form, the CDR3 reads TGTGCCAGCAGTGAAGAAGGCAGGGTTGAGACCCAGTACTTC. Encoded protein: CASSEEGRVETQYF.

CDR3 region: CASSEYFPGVNSPLHF. The DNA of the CDR3 is TGTGCCAGCAGTGAATATTTCCCGGGGGTAAATTCACCCCTCCACTTT. The chain joins TRBV25-1 to TRBJ1-6, with D tentatively TRBD1 (5 bases). Trimming stripped 0 bases from V and 7 bases from J, with 13 bases between. The CDR3 spans 16 residues. CDR1 is MGHDK, CDR2 SYGVNS, per germline.

This chain links TRBV3-1 (or the pseudogene TRBV3-2) with TRBJ1-1; TRBD1 matches at 7 bases. Germline V lookup: CDR1 LGHDT, CDR2 YNNKEL (reference sequence). The J segment lost 4 bases and the V segment lost 2 bases, leaving 7 bases of the junction unmatched. CDR3 length: 15 residues. CDR3 sequence: CASSQRGRGSTEAFF. The DNA of the CDR3 is TGTGCCAGCAGCCAAAGGGGGCGAGGTAGCACTGAAGCTTTCTTT.

This chain connects TRBV7-2 to TRBJ1-6; D is undetermined. The V end was cut by 7 bases, the J end by 6 bases, with 19 bases between. Germline CDR1 SGHTA, CDR2 FQGNSA. The CDR3 is made up of 16 amino acids. The CDR3 spells CASTEVGPRGNSPLHF. CDR3 in DNA: TGTGCCAGCACCGAGGTTGGTCCTCGGGGTAATTCACCCCTCCACTTT.

The table lists this clone with a count of one. V is TRBV6-5 and J is TRBJ1-4, with TRBD1 as a possible D gene (5 bases). The CDR3 contains 14 residues. V lost 7 bases and J lost 5, with 14 bases in between. The germline CDR1 and CDR2 sequences are MNHEY and SVGAGI. The CDR3 sequence: CASKPGLSNEKLFF. CDR3 nucleotide sequence: TGTGCCAGCAAGCCGGGACTGTCGAATGAAAAACTGTTTTTT.